This T cell receptor beta chain was documented in a study of human T cells and chemical hapten exposure. Overall study context: Per-sample variation in TCR yield stemmed mainly from small pooled library volume differences.

Indicated time point: healthy volunteer bleed at 6 weeks. Unseparated into fractions, whole blood served as the source from which total RNA was extracted. Individual cDNA molecules in this library carried unique molecular identifiers. TCRdb analysed the RACE reads with MiXCR anew, one entry per CDR3 protein. The sample has tens of thousands of distinct CDR3 sequences; under 10% are singletons. This clonotype showed up just a few times. The sample consisted of whole blood. This clonotype was sampled from a male donor in good health. Some clones in this sample may be carry-over from other donors' samples.

The CDR3 nucleotides are TGTGCCAGCAGCTCGCACGCCTACAATGAGCAGTTCTTC. Its protein product is CASSSHAYNEQFF. J is TRBJ2-1 and V is TRBV11-2; D gene ambiguous. The CDR3 is 13 amino acids. V gave up 4 bases and J gave up 2 bases, with 6 bases separating them. Germline V gene sequence: CDR1 SGHAT, CDR2 FQNNGV.